This T cell receptor beta chain appears in the sequencing data of a study of blood T cells in healthy people across ages. For the study at large: Template switching retrieved approximately one barcoded beta molecule for each two T cells.

Next came a second PCR, run for roughly 7 to 12 cycles, which used a sample-barcoded 5' primer along with a J-beta primer mix. Each cDNA molecule was tagged by a template-switch adaptor that had 12 random nucleotides. Each sample yielded at least 3 million CDR3-containing paired-end reads. TCRdb re-analysed the 5' RACE reads in MiXCR, keeping a single row per CDR3 protein. Of some 640,000 distinct CDR3 sequences listed, 45% to 50% are singletons. This clonotype appeared many times. This clonotype originated in a woman aged 60-70 years in good health. Sequenced input: blood.

The CDR3 nucleotides read TGCGCCAGCAGCCAGGGGACCGGTACTAATGAAAAACTGTTTTTT. This gives the protein CASSQGTGTNEKLFF. This chain joins TRBV4-3 and TRBJ1-4, with a tentative D call TRBD1 (5 bases). Germline V gene sequence: CDR1 LGHNA, CDR2 YSLEER. With 3 bases removed from V and 2 bases from J, the gap between germline ends came to 10 bases. The CDR3 has 15 residues.